Given below is one T cell receptor beta chain in context. This sample stems from a study of blood T cell repertoires in COVID-19. The overall study: The cDNA or gDNA used as material had been derived from T cells, B-cell-depleted T cells, or PBMCs.

CDR1 is LGHDT and CDR2 is YNNKEL in the germline V gene (reference sequence). The V end was cut by 1 base, the J end by 4 bases, with 13 bases between. The CDR3 is made up of 15 amino acids. Seattle enrolled patients during active infection and tracked them longitudinally. Produced via immunoSEQ multiplex PCR; TCRdb's table is partial and in-frame only. Here the sample spans approximately 350,000 clones, around 90% being singletons. J is TRBJ1-2 and V is TRBV3-1 (or the pseudogene TRBV3-2); D remains ambiguous. This receptor was taken from a woman aged 30 to 39 with COVID-19, enrolled during active disease. Sequencing was carried out using peripheral blood. CDR3 loop: CASSQGGAESYGYTF. The CDR3 region has the DNA TGTGCCAGCAGCCAAGGAGGCGCAGAAAGCTATGGCTACACCTTC.